The 16 T cell receptor beta chains listed next were all sequenced from one sample in a study of shared clonotypes between healthy human individuals. The repertoire was sequenced with immunoSEQ multiplex PCR; TCRdb's copy has only in-frame clones and lacks some. The sample consists of under 1,900,000 clones, about 98.5% of them appearing once. The sample comprised naive CD4+ T cells sorted from blood. Subset indicated: CD45RA+ positively selected. The receptors stem from a man younger than 45 in good health.

The V call is TRBV7-2, the J call TRBJ1-1, with a possible D match to TRBD1 (5 bases). This CDR3 region has 14 residues. Trimming pared 5 bases from V and 2 bases from J, leaving 12 bases between. Germline loops: CDR1 SGHTA, CDR2 FQGNSA. This CDR3 is CASSRQGENTEAFF. The CDR3 region has the DNA TGTGCCAGCAGCAGGCAGGGAGAAAACACTGAAGCTTTCTTT.

This rearrangement joins TRBV5-1 to TRBJ2-1; the D gene is possibly TRBD1 (5 bases). The CDR3 consists of 16 residues. V lost 0 bases, J lost 7 bases, and 17 bases lay in between. The germline CDR1 and CDR2 sequences are SGHRS and YFSETQ. CDR3: CASSLVWQGGANEQFF. CDR3 DNA sequence: TGCGCCAGCAGCTTGGTGTGGCAGGGCGGAGCGAATGAGCAGTTCTTC. Filled out from reference TRBV5-1 and TRBJ2-1, the complete variable domain reads KAGVTQTPRYLIKTRGQQVTLSCSPISGHRSVSWYQQTPGQGLQFLFEYFSETQRNKGNFPGRFSGRQFSNSRSEMNVSTLELGDSALYLCASSLVWQGGANEQFFGPGTRLTVL.

This clone was detected only once. The gene calls are TRBV9 and TRBJ2-7; 9 bases agree with TRBD2. This CDR3 has 17 amino acids. The V and J ends lost 0 bases and 4 bases, in that order; junction bases with no gene match: 11. The germline V gene encodes CDR1 SGDLS and CDR2 YYNGEE. The CDR3 nucleotides are TGTGCCAGCAGCGTAGGTCATCGCGGGAGGGCCGGGTACGAGCAGTACTTC. Amino acid sequence: CASSVGHRGRAGYEQYF.

The chain recombines TRBV2 with TRBJ2-7; 8 bases line up with TRBD2. The J segment lost 2 bases and the V segment lost 7 bases, leaving 4 bases of the junction unmatched. Germline V gene data show CDR1 as SNHLY and CDR2 as FYNNEI. This CDR3 region has 13 residues. Here the CDR3 reads CASTGGTTYEQYF. The CDR3 region has the DNA TGTGCCAGCACGGGAGGGACTACCTACGAGCAGTACTTC.

This rearrangement joins TRBV7-9 to TRBJ1-2, with TRBD1 identical over 10 bases. Germline CDR1 SEHNR, CDR2 FQNEAQ (reference sequence). V shed 6 bases, J shed 5 bases, and the junction held 3 bases outside the gene matches. This CDR3 is 13 amino acids long. The CDR3 loop is CASSWTGGYGYTF. CDR3 DNA sequence: TGTGCCAGCAGTTGGACAGGGGGATATGGCTACACCTTC.

The CDR3 region is CASSLGDRNEAFF. The CDR3 nucleotides read TGCGCCAGCAGCTTGGGGGACAGGAATGAAGCTTTCTTT. The chain links TRBV5-1 to TRBJ1-1; 8 bases are shared with TRBD1. Trimming removed 0 bases from V and 7 bases from J; junction bases left unmatched: 2. Germline V lookup: CDR1 SGHRS, CDR2 YFSETQ. The CDR3 is 13 amino acids.

The chain links TRBV10-3 to TRBJ1-1; D is undetermined. CDR1 ENHRY and CDR2 SYGVKD come from the germline V gene. The CDR3 loop spans 12 amino acids. The V end was cut by 1 base, the J end by 6 bases, with 6 bases between. As DNA, the CDR3 is TGTGCCATCAGTGAGTGGGCTTCTGAAGCTTTCTTT. As protein: CAISEWASEAFF.

V usage is TRBV11-2 and J usage is TRBJ2-1; TRBD2 might be the D (6 bases). The CDR3 totals 18 residues. Germline V gives CDR1 SGHAT, CDR2 FQNNGV. Between the trimmed V and J ends, which lost 4 bases and 0 bases, there was a span of 19 bases. CDR3: CASSYIRGSGISYNEQFF. In DNA form, the CDR3 reads TGTGCCAGCAGCTATATTAGGGGTAGCGGTATCTCCTACAATGAGCAGTTCTTC.

The rearrangement joins TRBV10-2 to TRBJ2-1, with D possibly being TRBD2 (5 bases). The V gene's germline CDR1 is WSHSY and CDR2 SAAADI. Trimming took off 4 bases at V and 10 bases at J, with 8 bases between the two ends. The length of the CDR3 is 11 residues. CDR3 in DNA: TGCGCCAGCAGTGCTAGCCGGGAGCAGTTCTTC. It translates to CASSASREQFF.

This chain uses TRBV23-1 with TRBJ2-5, with 7 positions matching TRBD1. TRBV23-1 counts as an open reading frame of uncertain function. V lost 11 bases, J lost 3 bases, and 6 bases stayed unmatched. The CDR3 is 12 amino acids. CDR3 loop: CAVPDREETQYF. The CDR3, as DNA: TGCGCCGTACCAGACAGGGAAGAGACCCAGTACTTC.

CDR3 nucleotides: TGTGCCATCAGTGGCCTAGGGGTGTCCTACGAGCAGTACTTC. Protein product: CAISGLGVSYEQYF. The chain links TRBV10-3 to TRBJ2-7, with D possibly matching TRBD1 (5 bases). Deletions cut 4 bases from V and 1 base from J, with 11 bases between. Germline V CDR1 and CDR2: ENHRY, SYGVKD. CDR3 length: 14 amino acids.

This clone has just one count. The chain carries TRBV5-6 and TRBJ2-6; D remains ambiguous. The V end was cut by 4 bases, the J end by 4 bases, with 9 bases between. This CDR3 contains 14 residues. The germline CDR1 and CDR2 sequences are SGHDT and YYEEEE. Here the CDR3 reads CASSPVGGANVLTF. The CDR3 DNA reads TGTGCCAGCAGCCCCGTAGGAGGGGCCAACGTCCTGACTTTC.

The chain has TRBV29-1 and TRBJ2-1; 8 bases match TRBD1. The V gene end was trimmed by 7 bases and the J gene end by 5 bases; junction bases not matched to a gene: 7. Germline values: CDR1 SQVTM, CDR2 ANQGSEA. This CDR3 contains 13 residues. The CDR3 DNA follows: TGCAGCGCCGACAGGGGATTCGACAATGAGCAGTTCTTC. It specifies CSADRGFDNEQFF.

This chain connects TRBV18 to TRBJ2-1; no firm D call. This CDR3 has 14 residues. With 8 bases removed from V and 0 bases from J, the gap between germline ends came to 11 bases. Germline loops: CDR1 KGHSH, CDR2 LQKENI. CDR3 in amino acids: CASVRVSSYNEQFF. CDR3 DNA sequence: TGTGCCAGCGTTAGGGTCAGCTCCTACAATGAGCAGTTCTTC.

The gene calls are TRBV15 and TRBJ1-5, with D possibly being TRBD1 (6 bases). Trimming cost V 0 bases and J 12 bases, with 12 bases left between them. The CDR3 has 13 amino acids. CDR1 is LNHNV, CDR2 YYDKDF, per germline (reference sequence). As DNA, the CDR3 is TGTGCCACCAGCAGAGATCGGGTCAGGGGCCAGCATTTT. The encoded protein is CATSRDRVRGQHF.

This sequence joins TRBV9 and TRBJ2-7; D remains unclear. The CDR3 sequence is 14 residues long. Germline V gene data show CDR1 as SGDLS and CDR2 as YYNGEE. V was clipped by 0 bases and J by 6 bases, with 13 bases between them. The CDR3 here is CASSVDSGLGEQYF. The CDR3 DNA follows: TGTGCCAGCAGCGTAGATTCGGGCTTGGGCGAGCAGTACTTC.